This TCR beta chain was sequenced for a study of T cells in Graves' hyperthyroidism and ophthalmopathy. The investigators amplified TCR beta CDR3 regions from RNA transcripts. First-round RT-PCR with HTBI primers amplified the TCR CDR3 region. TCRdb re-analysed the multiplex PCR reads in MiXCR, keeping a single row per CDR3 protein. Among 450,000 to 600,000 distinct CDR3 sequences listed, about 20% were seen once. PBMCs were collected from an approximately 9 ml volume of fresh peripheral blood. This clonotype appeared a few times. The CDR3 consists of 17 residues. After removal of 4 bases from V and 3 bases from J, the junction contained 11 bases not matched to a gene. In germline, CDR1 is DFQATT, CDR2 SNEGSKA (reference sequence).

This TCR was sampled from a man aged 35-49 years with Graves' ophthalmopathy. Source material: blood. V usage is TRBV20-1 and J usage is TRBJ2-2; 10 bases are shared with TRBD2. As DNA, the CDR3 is TGCAGTGCTACCTCCTTTGCTAGCGGGAGATACACCGGGGAGCTGTTTTTT. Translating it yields CSATSFASGRYTGELFF.